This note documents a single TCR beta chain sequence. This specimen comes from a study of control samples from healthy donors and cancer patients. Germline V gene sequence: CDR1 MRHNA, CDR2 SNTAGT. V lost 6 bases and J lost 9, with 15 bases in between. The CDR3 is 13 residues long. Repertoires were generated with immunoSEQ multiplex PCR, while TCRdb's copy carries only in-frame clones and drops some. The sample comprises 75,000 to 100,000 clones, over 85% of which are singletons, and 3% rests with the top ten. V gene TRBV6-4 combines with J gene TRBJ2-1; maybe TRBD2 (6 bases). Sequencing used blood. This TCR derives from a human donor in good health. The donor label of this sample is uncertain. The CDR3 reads CASSRDFLGEQFF. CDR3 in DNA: TGTGCCAGCAGCAGGGACTTCTTAGGTGAGCAGTTCTTC.